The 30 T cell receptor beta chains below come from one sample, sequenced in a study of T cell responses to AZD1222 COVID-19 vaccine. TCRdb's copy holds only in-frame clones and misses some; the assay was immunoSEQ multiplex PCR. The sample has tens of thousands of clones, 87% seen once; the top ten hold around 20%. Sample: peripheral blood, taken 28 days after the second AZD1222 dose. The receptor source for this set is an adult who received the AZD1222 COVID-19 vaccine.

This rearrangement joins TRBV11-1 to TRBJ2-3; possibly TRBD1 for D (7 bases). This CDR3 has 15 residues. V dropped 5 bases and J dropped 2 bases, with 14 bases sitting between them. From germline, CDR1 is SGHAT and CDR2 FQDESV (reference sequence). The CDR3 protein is CASSLGGQPTDTQYF. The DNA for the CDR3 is TGTGCCAGCAGCCTGGGGGGACAGCCCACAGATACGCAGTATTTT.

This CDR3 reads CAWSDGTGELFF. The CDR3, as DNA: TGTGCCTGGAGTGACGGCACCGGGGAGCTGTTTTTT. The chain joins TRBV30 to TRBJ2-2, with D hard to call. Germline-derived CDR1 and CDR2 are GTSNPN and SVGIG (reference sequence). With 1 base removed from V and 4 bases from J, the gap between germline ends came to 4 bases. The CDR3 covers 12 residues.

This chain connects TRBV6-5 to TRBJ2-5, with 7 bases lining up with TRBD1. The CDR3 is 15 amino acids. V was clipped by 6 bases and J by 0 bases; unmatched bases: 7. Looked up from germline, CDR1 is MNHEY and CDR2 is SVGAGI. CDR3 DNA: TGTGCCAGCAGCCGGGACAGCTGGAACCAAGAGACCCAGTACTTC. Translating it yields CASSRDSWNQETQYF.

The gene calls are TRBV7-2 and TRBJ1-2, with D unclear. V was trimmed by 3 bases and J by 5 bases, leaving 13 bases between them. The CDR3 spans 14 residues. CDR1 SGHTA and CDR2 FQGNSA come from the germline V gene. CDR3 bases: TGTGCCAGCAGCTTTCCCGGGAGCTTTTATGGCTACACCTTC. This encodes CASSFPGSFYGYTF. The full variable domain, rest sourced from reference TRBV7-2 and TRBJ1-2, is GAGVSQSPSNKVTEKGKDVELRCDPISGHTALYWYRQSLGQGLEFLIYFQGNSAPDKSGLPSDRFSAERTGGSVSTLTIQRTQQEDSAVYLCASSFPGSFYGYTFGSGTRLTVV.

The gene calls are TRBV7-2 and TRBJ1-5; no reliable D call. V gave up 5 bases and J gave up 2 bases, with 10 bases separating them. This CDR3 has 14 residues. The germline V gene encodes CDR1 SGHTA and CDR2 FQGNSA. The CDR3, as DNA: TGTGCCAGCAGCCAAGCCAGAGGCAATCAGCCCCAGCATTTT. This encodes CASSQARGNQPQHF.

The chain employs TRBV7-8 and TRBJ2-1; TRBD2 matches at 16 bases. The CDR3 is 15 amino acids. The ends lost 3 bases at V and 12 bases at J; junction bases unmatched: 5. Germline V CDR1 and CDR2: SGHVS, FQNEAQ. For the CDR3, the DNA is TGTGCCAGCAGCTTCGGGACTAGCGGGGGGGCCGGGCAGTTCTTC. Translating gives CASSFGTSGGAGQFF.

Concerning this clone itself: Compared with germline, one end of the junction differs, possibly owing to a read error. The CDR3, as DNA: TGTGCCACCAGCCCCAGGCAGGGGGTGTTCTTCTTT. Translation gives CATSPRQGVFFF. The chain couples TRBV15 to TRBJ1-6; 7 bases fit TRBD1. From germline, CDR1 is LNHNV and CDR2 YYDKDF (reference sequence). CDR3 size: 12 residues.

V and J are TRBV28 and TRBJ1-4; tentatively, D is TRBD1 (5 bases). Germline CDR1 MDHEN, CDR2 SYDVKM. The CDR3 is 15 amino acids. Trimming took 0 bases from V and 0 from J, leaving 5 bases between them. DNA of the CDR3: TGTGCCAGCAGTTTATGGGGGGCAACTAATGAAAAACTGTTTTTT. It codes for CASSLWGATNEKLFF.

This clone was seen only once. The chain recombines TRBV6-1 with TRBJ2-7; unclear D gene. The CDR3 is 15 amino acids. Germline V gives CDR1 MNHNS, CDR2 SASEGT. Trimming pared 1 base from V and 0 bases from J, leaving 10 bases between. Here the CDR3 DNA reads TGTGCCAGCAGTGAAGGCTTCTCCGACTCCTACGAGCAGTACTTC. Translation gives CASSEGFSDSYEQYF.

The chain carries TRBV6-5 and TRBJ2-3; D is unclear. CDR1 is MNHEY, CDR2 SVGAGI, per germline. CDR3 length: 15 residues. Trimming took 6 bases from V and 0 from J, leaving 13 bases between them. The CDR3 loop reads CASSPEVSSTDTQYF. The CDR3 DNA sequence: TGTGCCAGCAGCCCCGAGGTGTCTAGCACAGATACGCAGTATTTT.

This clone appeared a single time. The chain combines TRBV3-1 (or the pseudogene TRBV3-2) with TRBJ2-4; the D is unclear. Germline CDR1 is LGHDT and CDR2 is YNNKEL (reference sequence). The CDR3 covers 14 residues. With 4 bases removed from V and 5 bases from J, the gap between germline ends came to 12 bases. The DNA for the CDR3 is TGTGCCAGCAGCCCCCCGCGGTGGGAAAACATTCAGTACTTC. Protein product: CASSPPRWENIQYF.

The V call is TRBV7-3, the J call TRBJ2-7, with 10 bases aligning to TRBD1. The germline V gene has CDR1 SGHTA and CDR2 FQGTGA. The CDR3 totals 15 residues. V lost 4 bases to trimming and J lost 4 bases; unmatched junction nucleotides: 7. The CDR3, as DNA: TGTGCCAGCAGCTCGGGACAGGGGAGGGGGTACGAGCAGTACTTC. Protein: CASSSGQGRGYEQYF.

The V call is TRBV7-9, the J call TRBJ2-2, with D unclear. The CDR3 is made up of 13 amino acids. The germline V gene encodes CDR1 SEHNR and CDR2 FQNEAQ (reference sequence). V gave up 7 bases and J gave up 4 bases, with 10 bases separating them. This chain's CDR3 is CASTPSGTGELFF. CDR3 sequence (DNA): TGTGCCAGCACCCCTAGTGGCACCGGGGAGCTGTTTTTT.

The CDR3 loop is CASSLAGRAYNSPLHF. Written as DNA, the CDR3 is TGTGCCAGCAGCTTAGCAGGCAGGGCCTATAATTCACCCCTCCACTTT. The chain links TRBV7-2 to TRBJ1-6; tentatively, D is TRBD1 (5 bases). The CDR3 has 16 amino acids. V was trimmed by 0 bases and J by 2 bases, leaving 8 bases between them. Germline-derived CDR1 and CDR2 are SGHTA and FQGNSA.

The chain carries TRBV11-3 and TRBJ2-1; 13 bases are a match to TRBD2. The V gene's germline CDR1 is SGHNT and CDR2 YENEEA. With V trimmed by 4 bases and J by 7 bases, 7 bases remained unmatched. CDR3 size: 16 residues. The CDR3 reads CASSSLAGGPQNEQFF. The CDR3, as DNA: TGTGCCAGCAGCTCACTAGCGGGGGGGCCTCAAAATGAGCAGTTCTTC.

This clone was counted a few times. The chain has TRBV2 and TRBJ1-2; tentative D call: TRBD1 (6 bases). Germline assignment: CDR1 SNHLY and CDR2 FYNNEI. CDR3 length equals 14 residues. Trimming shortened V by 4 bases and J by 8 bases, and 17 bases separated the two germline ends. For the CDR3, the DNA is TGTGCCAGCAGTGTGGTTTCGGGGGCGGAAGGCTACACCTTC. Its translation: CASSVVSGAEGYTF.

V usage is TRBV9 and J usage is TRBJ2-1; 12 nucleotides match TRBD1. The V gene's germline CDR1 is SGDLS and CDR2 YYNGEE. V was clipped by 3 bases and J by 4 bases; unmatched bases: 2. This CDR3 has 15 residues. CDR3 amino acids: CASSAGQGAYNEQFF. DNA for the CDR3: TGTGCCAGCAGCGCGGGACAGGGGGCGTACAATGAGCAGTTCTTC. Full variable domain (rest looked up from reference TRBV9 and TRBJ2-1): DSGVTQTPKHLITATGQRVTLRCSPRSGDLSVYWYQQSLDQGLQFLIQYYNGEERAKGNILERFSAQQFPDLHSELNLSSLELGDSALYFCASSAGQGAYNEQFFGPGTRLTVL.

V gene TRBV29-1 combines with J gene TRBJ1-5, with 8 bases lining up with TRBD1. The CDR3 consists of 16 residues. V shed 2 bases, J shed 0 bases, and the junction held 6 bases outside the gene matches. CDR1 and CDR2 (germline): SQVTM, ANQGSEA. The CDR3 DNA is TGCAGCGTTGAACCAGGACAGGGCAATAGCAATCAGCCCCAGCATTTT. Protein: CSVEPGQGNSNQPQHF.

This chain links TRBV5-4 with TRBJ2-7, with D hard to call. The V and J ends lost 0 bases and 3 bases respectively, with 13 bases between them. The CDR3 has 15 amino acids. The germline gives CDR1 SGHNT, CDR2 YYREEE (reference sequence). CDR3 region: CASSLGHVGGYEQYF. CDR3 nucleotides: TGTGCCAGCAGCTTGGGCCATGTAGGTGGCTACGAGCAGTACTTC.

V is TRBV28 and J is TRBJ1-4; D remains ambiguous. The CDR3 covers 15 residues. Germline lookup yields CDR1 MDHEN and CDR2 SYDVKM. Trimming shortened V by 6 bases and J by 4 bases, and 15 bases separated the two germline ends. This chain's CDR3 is CASSTRAGRNEKLFF. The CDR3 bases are TGTGCCAGCAGCACGCGGGCAGGCCGTAATGAAAAACTGTTTTTT.

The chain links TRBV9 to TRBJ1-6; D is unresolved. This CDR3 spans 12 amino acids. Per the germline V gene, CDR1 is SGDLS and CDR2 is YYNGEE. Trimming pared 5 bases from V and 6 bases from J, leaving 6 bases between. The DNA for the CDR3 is TGTGCCAGCAGTCGCACTAATTCACCCCTCCACTTT. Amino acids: CASSRTNSPLHF.

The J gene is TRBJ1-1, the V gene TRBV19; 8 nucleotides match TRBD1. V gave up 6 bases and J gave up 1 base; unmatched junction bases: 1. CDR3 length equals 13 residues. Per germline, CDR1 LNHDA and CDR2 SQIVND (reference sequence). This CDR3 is CASSDRGNTEAFF. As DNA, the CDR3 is TGTGCCAGTAGCGACAGGGGGAACACTGAAGCTTTCTTT.

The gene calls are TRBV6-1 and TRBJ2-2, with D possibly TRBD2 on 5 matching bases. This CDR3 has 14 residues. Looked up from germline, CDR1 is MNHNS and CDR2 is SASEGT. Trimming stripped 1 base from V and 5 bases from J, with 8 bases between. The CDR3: CASSEGWETGELFF. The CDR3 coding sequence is TGTGCCAGCAGTGAAGGTTGGGAGACCGGGGAGCTGTTTTTT.

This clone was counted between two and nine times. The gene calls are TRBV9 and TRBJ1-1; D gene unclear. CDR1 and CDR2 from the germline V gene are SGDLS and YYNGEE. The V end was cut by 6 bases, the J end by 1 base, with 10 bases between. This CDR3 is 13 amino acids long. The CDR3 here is CASTGNTNTEAFF. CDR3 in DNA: TGTGCCAGCACCGGGAACACGAACACTGAAGCTTTCTTT.

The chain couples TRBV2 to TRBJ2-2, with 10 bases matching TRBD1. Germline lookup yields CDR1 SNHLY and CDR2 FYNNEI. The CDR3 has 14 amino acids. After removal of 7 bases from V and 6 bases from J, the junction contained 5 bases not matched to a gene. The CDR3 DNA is TGTGCCAGCAAAGGACAGGGGGGTCCCGGGGAGCTGTTTTTT. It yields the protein CASKGQGGPGELFF.

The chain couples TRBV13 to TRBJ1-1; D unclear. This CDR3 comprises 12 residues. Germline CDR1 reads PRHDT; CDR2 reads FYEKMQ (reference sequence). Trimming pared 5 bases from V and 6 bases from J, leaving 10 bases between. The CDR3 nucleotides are TGTGCCAGCAGCCCCCGGACCCCTGAAGCTTTCTTT. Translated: CASSPRTPEAFF.

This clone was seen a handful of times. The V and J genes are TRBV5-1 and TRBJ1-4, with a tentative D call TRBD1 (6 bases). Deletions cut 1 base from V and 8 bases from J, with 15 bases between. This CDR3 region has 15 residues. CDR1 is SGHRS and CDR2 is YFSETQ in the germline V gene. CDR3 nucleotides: TGCGCCAGCAGCTTGAATCCGGGGGCGAAGGAAAAACTGTTTTTT. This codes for CASSLNPGAKEKLFF.

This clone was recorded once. This CDR3 is CASSLASAGGPLEQFF. The CDR3 DNA is TGTGCCAGCAGCTTAGCGTCAGCGGGGGGGCCTCTCGAGCAGTTCTTC. The rearrangement uses TRBV11-2 and TRBJ2-1; 10 nucleotides match TRBD2. The CDR3 is 16 residues long. In germline, CDR1 is SGHAT, CDR2 FQNNGV. V shed 1 base and J 10 bases; nucleotides not matched to a gene: 10.

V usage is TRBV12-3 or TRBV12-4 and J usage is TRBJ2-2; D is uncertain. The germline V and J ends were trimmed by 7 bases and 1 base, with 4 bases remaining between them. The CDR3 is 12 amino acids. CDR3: CASTLNTGELFF. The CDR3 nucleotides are TGTGCCAGCACGCTGAACACCGGGGAGCTGTTTTTT.

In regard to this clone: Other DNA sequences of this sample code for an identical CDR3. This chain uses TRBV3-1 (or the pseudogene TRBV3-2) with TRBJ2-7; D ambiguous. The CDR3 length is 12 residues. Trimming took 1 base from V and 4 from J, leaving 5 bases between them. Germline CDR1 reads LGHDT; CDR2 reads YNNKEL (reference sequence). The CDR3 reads CASSQGGYEQYF. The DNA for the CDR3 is TGTGCCAGCAGCCAAGGTGGGTACGAGCAGTACTTC.